The 19 T cell receptor beta chains below all came from one sample that was sequenced in a study of molecular identifiers for immune sequencing clone quantification. TCRdb processed the PCR reads anew with MiXCR; each CDR3 protein has one entry. The sample has 88,000 or so distinct CDR3 sequences, roughly 21% seen once. Specimen: naive CD8+ T cells from blood, with Jurkat cell RNA spiked in. This sample's subset: FACS-sorted CD8+CD4-CCR7+CD45RA+ naive T cells. These receptors originate from a human donor in good health. Some libraries in this study had Jurkat cell RNA spiked in.

Comments on this clonotype: A much larger clone lies one base from this, so it may be a read error. V usage is TRBV29-1 and J usage is TRBJ2-4; D may match TRBD1 or TRBD2 (5 bases each). There are 13 residues in the CDR3. V lost 6 bases to trimming and J lost 4 bases, with 13 bases between them. Germline CDR1 reads SQVTM; CDR2 reads ANQGSEA. CDR3 region: CSVLGREKNIQYF. The CDR3 DNA reads as TGCAGCGTCTTAGGCAGGGAGAAAAACATTCAGTACTTC.

The chain links TRBV14 to TRBJ2-2; the D gene is possibly TRBD1 (7 bases). The CDR3 has 16 amino acids. The germline V gene has CDR1 SGHDN and CDR2 FVKESK. V dropped 6 bases and J dropped 4 bases, with 18 bases sitting between them. In DNA form, the CDR3 reads TGTGCCAGCAGTCGCGGGACAGCAACTTTCACCGGGGAGCTGTTTTTT. It encodes CASSRGTATFTGELFF.

This clonotype has a count of ten or more. The rearrangement links TRBV20-1 to TRBJ2-7; D perhaps matches TRBD2 (5 bases). Germline V CDR1 and CDR2: DFQATT, SNEGSKA (reference sequence). Trimming removed 5 bases from V and 5 bases from J, with 19 bases in between. This CDR3 has 14 residues. CDR3 coding DNA: TGCAGTGCTTACCCGGAGGATAAAAAGGACGAGCAGTACTTC. Encoded protein: CSAYPEDKKDEQYF.

Ten or more counts support this clonotype. Compared with germline, one end of the junction differs, possibly owing to a read error. V and J are TRBV23-1 and TRBJ2-3, with TRBD2 as a possible D gene (6 bases). Being an ORF, TRBV23-1 has a function that is uncertain. The CDR3 consists of 11 residues. The CDR3 loop is CASTRAVKRDF. The CDR3 DNA is TGCGCCAGTACCCGGGCCGTAAAGCGGGATTTT.

At least ten counts were recorded for this clonotype. The chain couples TRBV7-6 to TRBJ2-7; D may correspond to TRBD1 or TRBD2 (5 bases each). This CDR3 is 13 amino acids long. Trimming left V 8 bases short and J 6 bases short, with 17 bases between. In germline, CDR1 is SGHVS, CDR2 FNYEAQ. The CDR3 reads CASSPGSGGEQYF. The CDR3 nucleotides are TGTGCCAGCTCCCCCGGTTCTGGGGGCGAGCAGTACTTC. The full variable domain, in which reference TRBV7-6 and TRBJ2-7 provide the parts outside the CDR3, is GAGVSQSPRYKVTKRGQDVALRCDPISGHVSLYWYRQALGQGPEFLTYFNYEAQQDKSGLPNDRFSAERPEGSISTLTIQRTEQRDSAMYRCASSPGSGGEQYFGPGTRLTVT.

Concerning this clonotype itself: A read error may explain this, as a much larger clone is one base away. The chain links TRBV5-1 to TRBJ1-1; TRBD1 matches 7 bases. The V gene end was trimmed by 7 bases and the J gene end by 4 bases; junction bases not matched to a gene: 16. The germline CDR1 and CDR2 sequences are SGHRS and YFSETQ. The CDR3 is 16 residues long. The CDR3 region is CASCPGQTPILTEAFF. Written as DNA, the CDR3 is TGCGCCAGCTGCCCGGGACAGACTCCAATTCTCACTGAAGCTTTCTTT.

In its sample, this clonotype was seen a few times. The genes are TRBV11-2 and TRBJ1-2, with D possibly matching TRBD1 (6 bases). The V end lost 4 bases, the J end lost 3 bases, and 15 bases lay between the germline ends. The germline CDR1 and CDR2 sequences are SGHAT and FQNNGV. This CDR3 is 15 amino acids long. In DNA, the CDR3 is TGTGCCAGCAGCTCGGACAGCAACCAATACTATGGCTACACCTTC. Amino acid sequence: CASSSDSNQYYGYTF.

This clonotype appeared a few times. No conserved phenylalanine or tryptophan is present at the end of the CDR3, so a read error is the likely explanation. The chain is built from TRBV7-9 and TRBJ2-7; 7 nucleotides line up with TRBD1. This CDR3 comprises 13 residues. Losses at the gene ends were 5 bases for V and 6 bases for J; bases not matched to a gene: 7. Germline values: CDR1 SEHNR, CDR2 FQNEAQ (reference sequence). The CDR3 here is CASSQRQGGEQYL. The CDR3 DNA sequence: TGTGCCAGCAGCCAAAGACAGGGTGGCGAGCAGTACCTC.

This clonotype was seen many times. This chain joins TRBV4-1 and TRBJ2-1; TRBD2 agrees at 11 bases. CDR3 length equals 16 residues. Germline V lookup: CDR1 MGHRA, CDR2 YSYEKL. J was trimmed by 5 bases and V by 3 bases; bases with no gene match: 6. CDR3 protein: CASSQRELAGDNEQFF. The CDR3, as DNA: TGCGCCAGCAGCCAGAGGGAACTAGCGGGGGACAATGAGCAGTTCTTC.

At least ten counts were recorded for this clonotype. V usage is TRBV12-3 or TRBV12-4 and J usage is TRBJ1-2; D not certain. Trimming took off 7 bases at V and 8 bases at J, with 14 bases between the two ends. This CDR3 comprises 12 residues. The CDR3 loop is CASTVGGSGYTF. CDR3 DNA: TGTGCCAGCACCGTGGGAGGGTCCGGCTACACCTTC.

This clonotype was recorded many times. The chain combines TRBV11-2 with TRBJ2-5, with D possibly being TRBD1 (6 bases). This CDR3 has 15 residues. The V end lost 4 bases, the J end lost 5 bases, and 17 bases lay between the germline ends. Per the germline V gene, CDR1 is SGHAT and CDR2 is FQNNGV. The DNA for the CDR3 is TGTGCCAGCAGCTCGCCTACAGGGTACGAGGAGACCCAGTACTTC. Protein product: CASSSPTGYEETQYF.

This rearrangement joins TRBV27 to TRBJ1-1; D perhaps matches TRBD1 (5 bases). Trimming pared 5 bases from V and 3 bases from J, leaving 16 bases between. The V gene's germline CDR1 is MNHEY and CDR2 SMNVEV (reference sequence). The CDR3 runs 15 residues. CDR3 amino acids: CASSTAPGGDTEAFF. The CDR3 nucleotides are TGTGCCAGCAGTACAGCCCCCGGGGGGGACACTGAAGCTTTCTTT.

This clonotype appeared a few times. The chain has TRBV27 and TRBJ2-7; perhaps D is TRBD1 or TRBD2 (7 bases each). The CDR3 has 19 amino acids. V was clipped by 4 bases and J by 4 bases, with 29 bases between them. Germline CDR1 MNHEY, CDR2 SMNVEV (reference sequence). The CDR3 here is CASSSIWGGGDFPGYEQYF. DNA for the CDR3: TGTGCCAGCAGTTCCATCTGGGGAGGGGGCGACTTCCCGGGGTACGAGCAGTACTTC.

This clonotype showed up many times. This rearrangement joins TRBV20-1 to TRBJ2-5; the D gene is possibly TRBD2 (5 bases). The germline V gene encodes CDR1 DFQATT and CDR2 SNEGSKA (reference sequence). The CDR3 loop spans 14 amino acids. With 0 bases removed from V and 1 base from J, the gap between germline ends came to 9 bases. The DNA for the CDR3 is TGCAGTGCTAGAGATTTAGGAGGCCAAGAGACCCAGTACTTC. Protein sequence: CSARDLGGQETQYF.

This clonotype was counted many times. V and J are TRBV7-6 and TRBJ2-3; D is uncertain. V dropped 0 bases and J dropped 3 bases, with 4 bases sitting between them. CDR3 size: 13 residues. Germline CDR1 reads SGHVS; CDR2 reads FNYEAQ. CDR3: CASSLASTDTQYF. The CDR3 region has the DNA TGTGCCAGCAGCTTAGCTTCAACAGATACGCAGTATTTT.

About this clonotype itself: Being one base from a much bigger clone, this may be a read error. The J gene is TRBJ2-5, the V gene TRBV20-1, with a possible D match to TRBD1 (6 bases). The CDR3 has 16 residues. Trimming cost V 5 bases and J 0 bases, with 19 bases left between them. Looked up from germline, CDR1 is DFQATT and CDR2 is SNEGSKA (reference sequence). The DNA for the CDR3 is TGCAGTGCTGGACCGTACCGGGACAAAAACCAAGAGACCCAGTACTTC. Residues: CSAGPYRDKNQETQYF.

About this clonotype: Since a much larger clone is just one base distant, this may be a read error. The rearrangement joins TRBV30 to TRBJ2-3; TRBD2 might be the D (5 bases). Trimming took 2 bases from V and 1 from J, leaving 13 bases between them. Germline V lookup: CDR1 GTSNPN, CDR2 SVGIG (reference sequence). The CDR3 contains 15 residues. The CDR3 sequence is CAWSIPQEGTDTQYF. The CDR3 nucleotides are TGTGCCTGGAGTATACCCCAGGAGGGCACAGATACGCAGTATTTT.

This clonotype has a handful of counts. The chain combines TRBV7-9 with TRBJ2-7, with TRBD2 as a possible D gene (6 bases). The ends were cut back, 3 bases at V and 2 bases at J, with 17 bases in the middle. Per the germline V gene, CDR1 is SEHNR and CDR2 is FQNEAQ (reference sequence). This CDR3 comprises 16 residues. CDR3 region: CASSFSSGLLAYEQYF. The CDR3 DNA reads TGTGCCAGCAGCTTTTCGTCAGGACTACTTGCCTACGAGCAGTACTTC.

On this clonotype: One end of the junction fails to match germline, which may point to a read error. This rearrangement joins TRBV6-5 to TRBJ2-6; no clear D gene. This CDR3 is 14 amino acids long. The germline V gene encodes CDR1 MNHEY and CDR2 SVGAGI. CDR3 bases: TGTACCAGCAGTTACGTCTCTGGGGCCAACGTCCTGACTTTC. Amino acids: CTSSYVSGANVLTF.